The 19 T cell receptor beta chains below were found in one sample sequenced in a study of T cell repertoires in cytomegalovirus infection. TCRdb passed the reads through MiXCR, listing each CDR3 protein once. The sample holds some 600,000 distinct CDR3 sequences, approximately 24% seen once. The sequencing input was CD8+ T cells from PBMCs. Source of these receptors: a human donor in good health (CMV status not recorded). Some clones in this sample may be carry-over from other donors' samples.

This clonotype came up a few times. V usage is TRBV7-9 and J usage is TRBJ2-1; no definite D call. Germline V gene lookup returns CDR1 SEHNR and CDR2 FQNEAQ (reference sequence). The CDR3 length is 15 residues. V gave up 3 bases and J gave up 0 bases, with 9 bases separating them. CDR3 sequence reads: CASSFTESSYNEQFF. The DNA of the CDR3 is TGTGCCAGCAGCTTCACAGAGAGCTCCTACAATGAGCAGTTCTTC.

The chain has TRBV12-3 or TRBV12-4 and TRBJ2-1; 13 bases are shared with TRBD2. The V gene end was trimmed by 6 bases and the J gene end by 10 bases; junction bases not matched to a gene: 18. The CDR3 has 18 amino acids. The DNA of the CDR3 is TGTGCCAGCAGCACCGGACTAGCGGGGGATTTTCCCCCCGGAGAGCAGTTCTTC. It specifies CASSTGLAGDFPPGEQFF.

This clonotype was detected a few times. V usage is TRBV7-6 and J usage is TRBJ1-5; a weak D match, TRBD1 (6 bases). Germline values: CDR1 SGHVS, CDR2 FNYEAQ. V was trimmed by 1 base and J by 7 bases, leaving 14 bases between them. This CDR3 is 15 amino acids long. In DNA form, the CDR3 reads TGTGCCAGCAGCTTAGACAGGGACCAGGGGCAGCCCCAGCATTTT. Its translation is CASSLDRDQGQPQHF.

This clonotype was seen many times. The CDR3 DNA is TGTGCCAGCAGCTTAAGAACAGGGCCCTCATATAATTCACCCCTCCACTTT. It specifies CASSLRTGPSYNSPLHF. The rearrangement joins TRBV7-2 to TRBJ1-6, with a possible D match to TRBD1 (6 bases). V dropped 2 bases and J dropped 4 bases, with 15 bases sitting between them. The CDR3 length is 17 residues. Per the germline V gene, CDR1 is SGHTA and CDR2 is FQGNSA.

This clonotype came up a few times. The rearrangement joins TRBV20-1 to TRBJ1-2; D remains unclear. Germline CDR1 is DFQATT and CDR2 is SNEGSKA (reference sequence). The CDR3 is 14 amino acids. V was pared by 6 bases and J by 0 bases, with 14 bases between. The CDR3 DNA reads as TGCAGTGCCCCTGCGCCGGGAGCTAACTATGGCTACACCTTC. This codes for CSAPAPGANYGYTF.

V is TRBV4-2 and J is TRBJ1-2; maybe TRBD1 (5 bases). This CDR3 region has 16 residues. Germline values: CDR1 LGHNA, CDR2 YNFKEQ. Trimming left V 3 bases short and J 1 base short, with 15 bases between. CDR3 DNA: TGTGCCAGCAGCCACCCCTCGGTGACAGATAACTATGGCTACACCTTC. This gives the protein CASSHPSVTDNYGYTF.

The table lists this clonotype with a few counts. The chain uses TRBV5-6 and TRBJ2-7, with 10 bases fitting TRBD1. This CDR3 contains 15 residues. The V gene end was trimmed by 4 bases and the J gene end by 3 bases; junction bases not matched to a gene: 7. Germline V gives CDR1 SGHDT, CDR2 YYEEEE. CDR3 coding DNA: TGTGCCAGCAGCGGCCGGGACAGGGGCGGCTACGAGCAGTACTTC. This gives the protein CASSGRDRGGYEQYF. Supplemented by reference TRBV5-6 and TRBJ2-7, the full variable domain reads DAGVTQSPTHLIKTRGQQVTLRCSPKSGHDTVSWYQQALGQGPQFIFQYYEEEERQRGNFPDRFSGHQFPNYSSELNVNALLLGDSALYLCASSGRDRGGYEQYFGPGTRLTVT.

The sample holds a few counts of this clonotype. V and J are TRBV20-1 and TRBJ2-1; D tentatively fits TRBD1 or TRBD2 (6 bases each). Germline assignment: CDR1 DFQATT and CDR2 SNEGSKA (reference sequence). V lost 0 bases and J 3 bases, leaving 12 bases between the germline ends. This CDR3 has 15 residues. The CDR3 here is CSARDRLGGYNEQFF. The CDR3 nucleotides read TGCAGTGCTAGAGATAGACTAGGGGGCTACAATGAGCAGTTCTTC.

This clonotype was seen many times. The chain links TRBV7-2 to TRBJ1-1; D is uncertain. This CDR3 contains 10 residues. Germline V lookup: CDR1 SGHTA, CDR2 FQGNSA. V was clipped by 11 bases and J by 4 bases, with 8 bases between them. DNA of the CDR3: TGTGCCTATGCGGCCACTGAAGCTTTCTTT. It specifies CAYAATEAFF.

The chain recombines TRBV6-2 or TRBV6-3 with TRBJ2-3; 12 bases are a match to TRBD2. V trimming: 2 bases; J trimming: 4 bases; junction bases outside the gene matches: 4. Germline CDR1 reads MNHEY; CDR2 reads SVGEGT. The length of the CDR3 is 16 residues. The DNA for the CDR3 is TGTGCCAGCAGTTACCCGACTAGCGGGGGTCCAGATACGCAGTATTTT. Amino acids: CASSYPTSGGPDTQYF.

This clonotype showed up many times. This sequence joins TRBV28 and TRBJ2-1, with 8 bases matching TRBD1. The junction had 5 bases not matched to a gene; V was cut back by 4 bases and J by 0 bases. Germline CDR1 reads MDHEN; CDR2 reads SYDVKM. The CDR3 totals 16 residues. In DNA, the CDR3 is TGTGCCAGCAGTTACAACGACAGGGGCTCCTACAATGAGCAGTTCTTC. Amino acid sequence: CASSYNDRGSYNEQFF.

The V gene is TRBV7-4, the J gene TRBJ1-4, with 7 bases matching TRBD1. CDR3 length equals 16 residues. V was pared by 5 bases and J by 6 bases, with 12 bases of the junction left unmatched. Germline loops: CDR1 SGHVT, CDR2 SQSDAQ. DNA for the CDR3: TGTGCCAGCAGCCCCCGCCCGGGACAGCGAGATGAAAAACTGTTTTTT. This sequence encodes CASSPRPGQRDEKLFF.

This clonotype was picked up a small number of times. The CDR3 here is CATQGDEQYV. The CDR3 bases are TGTGCCACACAGGGCGACGAGCAGTACGTC. This rearrangement joins TRBV2 to TRBJ2-7; TRBD1 is a possible D gene (6 bases). V gave up 10 bases and J gave up 5 bases, with 9 bases separating them. The CDR3 loop spans 10 amino acids. Germline lookup yields CDR1 SNHLY and CDR2 FYNNEI.

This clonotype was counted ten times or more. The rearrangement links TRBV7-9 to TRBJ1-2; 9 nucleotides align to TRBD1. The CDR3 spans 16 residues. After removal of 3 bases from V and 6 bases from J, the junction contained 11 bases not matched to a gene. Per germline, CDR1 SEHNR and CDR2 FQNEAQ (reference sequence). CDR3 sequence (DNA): TGTGCCAGCAGCTTCCCCCTTGACAGGGGGGGGAATGGCTACACCTTC. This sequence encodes CASSFPLDRGGNGYTF.

The CDR3: CSAERRLFYGYTF. The DNA of the CDR3 is TGCAGTGCAGAAAGGAGACTCTTCTATGGCTACACCTTC. V usage is TRBV20-1 and J usage is TRBJ1-2; D remains ambiguous. Germline assignment: CDR1 DFQATT and CDR2 SNEGSKA (reference sequence). The V end was cut by 6 bases, the J end by 4 bases, with 15 bases between. The CDR3 has 13 amino acids.

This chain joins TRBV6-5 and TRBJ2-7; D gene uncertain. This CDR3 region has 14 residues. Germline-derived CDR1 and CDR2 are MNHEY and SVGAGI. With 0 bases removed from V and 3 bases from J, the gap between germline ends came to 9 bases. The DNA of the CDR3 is TGTGCCAGCAGTTACTCTCGGAGTCACTACGAGCAGTACTTC. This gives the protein CASSYSRSHYEQYF.

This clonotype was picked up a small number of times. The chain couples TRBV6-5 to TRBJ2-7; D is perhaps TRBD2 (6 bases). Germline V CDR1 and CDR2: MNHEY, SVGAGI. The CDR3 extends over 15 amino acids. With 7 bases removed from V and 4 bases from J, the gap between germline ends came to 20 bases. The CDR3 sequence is CASTEPGRAGYEQYF. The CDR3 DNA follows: TGTGCCAGCACCGAACCCGGCAGGGCGGGATACGAGCAGTACTTC.

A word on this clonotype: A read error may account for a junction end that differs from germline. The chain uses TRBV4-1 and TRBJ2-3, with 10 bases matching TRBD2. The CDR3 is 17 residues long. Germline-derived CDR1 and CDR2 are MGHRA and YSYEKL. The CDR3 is CTSSQRPSGGYTDTQYF. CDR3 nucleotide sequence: TGCACCAGCAGCCAGCGGCCTAGCGGGGGATACACAGATACGCAGTATTTT.

CDR3 residues: CSAAGSEQFF. The CDR3 DNA reads TGCAGTGCAGCCGGTAGTGAGCAGTTCTTC. V and J are TRBV20-1 and TRBJ2-1; D is ambiguous. The CDR3 runs 10 residues. Per the germline V gene, CDR1 is DFQATT and CDR2 is SNEGSKA (reference sequence). V was clipped by 6 bases and J by 9 bases, with 9 bases between them.